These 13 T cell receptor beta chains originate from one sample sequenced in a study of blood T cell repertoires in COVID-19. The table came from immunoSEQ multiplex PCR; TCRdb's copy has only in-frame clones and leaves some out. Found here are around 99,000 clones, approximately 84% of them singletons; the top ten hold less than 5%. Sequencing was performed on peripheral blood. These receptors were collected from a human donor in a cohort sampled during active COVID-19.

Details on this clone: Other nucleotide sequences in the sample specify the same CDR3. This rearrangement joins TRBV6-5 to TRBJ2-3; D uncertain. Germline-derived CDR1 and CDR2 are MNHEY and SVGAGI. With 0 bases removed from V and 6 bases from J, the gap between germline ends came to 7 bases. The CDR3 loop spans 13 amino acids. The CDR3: CASSYSSGDTQYF. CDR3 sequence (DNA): TGTGCCAGCAGTTACTCTTCCGGGGATACGCAGTATTTT.

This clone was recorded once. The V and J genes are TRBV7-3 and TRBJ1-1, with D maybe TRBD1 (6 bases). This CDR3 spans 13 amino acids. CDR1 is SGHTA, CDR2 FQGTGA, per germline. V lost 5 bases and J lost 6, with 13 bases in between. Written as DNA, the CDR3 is TGTGCCAGCAGCCCACAGGGTTTCGCTGAAGCTTTCTTT. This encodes CASSPQGFAEAFF.

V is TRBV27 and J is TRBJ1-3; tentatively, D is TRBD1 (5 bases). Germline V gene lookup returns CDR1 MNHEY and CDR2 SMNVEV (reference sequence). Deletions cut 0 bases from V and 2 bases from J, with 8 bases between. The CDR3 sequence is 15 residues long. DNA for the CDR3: TGTGCCAGCAGTTTATCGCCAGGGACTGGAAACACCATATATTTT. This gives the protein CASSLSPGTGNTIYF.

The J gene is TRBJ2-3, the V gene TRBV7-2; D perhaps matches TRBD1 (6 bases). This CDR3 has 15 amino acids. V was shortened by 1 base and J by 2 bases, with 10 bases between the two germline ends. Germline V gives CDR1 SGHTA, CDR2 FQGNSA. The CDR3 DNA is TGTGCCAGCAGCTTAGTACAGGGAGACACAGATACGCAGTATTTT. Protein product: CASSLVQGDTDTQYF. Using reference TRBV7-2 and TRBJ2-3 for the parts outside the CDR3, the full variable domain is GAGVSQSPSNKVTEKGKDVELRCDPISGHTALYWYRQSLGQGLEFLIYFQGNSAPDKSGLPSDRFSAERTGGSVSTLTIQRTQQEDSAVYLCASSLVQGDTDTQYFGPGTRLTVL.

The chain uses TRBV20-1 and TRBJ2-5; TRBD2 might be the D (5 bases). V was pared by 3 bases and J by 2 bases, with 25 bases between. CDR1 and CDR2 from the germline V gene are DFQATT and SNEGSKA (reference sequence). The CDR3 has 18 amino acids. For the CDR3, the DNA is TGCAGTGCTAGTCTGGCCGGGGAGTACCCATCATTTCAAGAGACCCAGTACTTC. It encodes CSASLAGEYPSFQETQYF.

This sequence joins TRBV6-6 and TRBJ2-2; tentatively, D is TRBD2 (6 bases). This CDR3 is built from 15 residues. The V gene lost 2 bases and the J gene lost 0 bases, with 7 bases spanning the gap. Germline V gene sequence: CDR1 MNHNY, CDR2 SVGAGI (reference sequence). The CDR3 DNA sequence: TGTGCCAGCAGTTACGGCGGGACGAACACCGGGGAGCTGTTTTTT. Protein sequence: CASSYGGTNTGELFF.

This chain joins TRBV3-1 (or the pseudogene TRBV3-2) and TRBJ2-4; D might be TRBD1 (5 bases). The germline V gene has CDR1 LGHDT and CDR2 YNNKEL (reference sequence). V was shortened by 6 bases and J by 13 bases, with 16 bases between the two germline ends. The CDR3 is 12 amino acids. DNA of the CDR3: TGTGCCAGCAGTCTTACAGGAACCTCACAGTACTTC. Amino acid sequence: CASSLTGTSQYF.

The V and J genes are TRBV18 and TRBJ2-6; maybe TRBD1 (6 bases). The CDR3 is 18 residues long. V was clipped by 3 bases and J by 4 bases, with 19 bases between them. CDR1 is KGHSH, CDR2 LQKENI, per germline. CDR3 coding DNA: TGTGCCAGCTCACCGATCGGTTACAGGGTTGACGGGGCCAACGTCCTGACTTTC. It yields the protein CASSPIGYRVDGANVLTF.

The CDR3 region has the DNA TGTGCCAGCAGTGAAAGCGTGGGAGCGTACGAGCAGTACTTC. It translates to CASSESVGAYEQYF. The V gene is TRBV2, the J gene TRBJ2-7; possibly TRBD2 for D (5 bases). This CDR3 has 14 amino acids. Germline-derived CDR1 and CDR2 are SNHLY and FYNNEI. V lost 2 bases to trimming and J lost 4 bases, with 12 bases between them.

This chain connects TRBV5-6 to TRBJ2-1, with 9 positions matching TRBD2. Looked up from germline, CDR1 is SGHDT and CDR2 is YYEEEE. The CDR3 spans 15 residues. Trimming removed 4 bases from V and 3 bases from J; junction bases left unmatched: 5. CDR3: CASSTGLASYNEQFF. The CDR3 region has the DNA TGTGCCAGCAGCACCGGACTAGCGAGCTACAATGAGCAGTTCTTC.

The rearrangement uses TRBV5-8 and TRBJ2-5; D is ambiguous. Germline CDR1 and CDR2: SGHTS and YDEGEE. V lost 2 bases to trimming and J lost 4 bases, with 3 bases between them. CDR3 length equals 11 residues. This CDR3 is CASSFRETQYF. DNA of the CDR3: TGTGCCAGCAGCTTCAGAGAGACCCAGTACTTC.

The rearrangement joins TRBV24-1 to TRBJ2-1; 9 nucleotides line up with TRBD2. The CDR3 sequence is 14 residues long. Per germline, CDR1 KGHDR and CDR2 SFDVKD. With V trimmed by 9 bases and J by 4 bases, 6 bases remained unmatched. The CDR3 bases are TGTGCCACCGAGACTAGCGGTCCTTACAATGAGCAGTTCTTC. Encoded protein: CATETSGPYNEQFF.

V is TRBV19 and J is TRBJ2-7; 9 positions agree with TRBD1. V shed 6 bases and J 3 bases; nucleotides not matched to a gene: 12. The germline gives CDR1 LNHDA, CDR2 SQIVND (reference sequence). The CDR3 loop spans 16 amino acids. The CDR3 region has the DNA TGTGCCAGTAGACCGGGACAGGGTAGCCCAGTCTACGAGCAGTACGTC. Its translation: CASRPGQGSPVYEQYV.